Included here is one T cell receptor (beta chain) sequence, with context. What it recognizes is unknown. CDR3 length: 16 residues. Per germline, CDR1 SGHTA and CDR2 FQGNSA. V was pared by 0 bases and J by 8 bases, with 10 bases of the junction left unmatched. This sample was taken from a study of T cell responses to AZD1222 COVID-19 vaccine. Study-level points and caveats: Targeting of unmutated variant regions was reportedly seen in nearly half of spike-specific TCRs. The sample set comprised mostly white British donors with more females, and clonal diversity was possibly underestimated. Increases in Spike-specific TCR breadth and depth were seen after two AZD1222 doses. CD4 TCRs covered the whole spike, strongest at regions 160-218 and 743-854.

The method was immunoSEQ multiplex PCR; TCRdb's version includes in-frame clones alone and lacks a portion of them. The data contain 150,000 to 200,000 clones, approximately 91% of them singletons. This chain joins TRBV7-2 and TRBJ2-1, with 7 nucleotides matching TRBD2. The sequences come from peripheral blood, collected 28 days after the second AZD1222 dose. The receptor was derived from an adult who received the AZD1222 COVID-19 vaccine. The CDR3 DNA reads TGTGCCAGCAGCTTAGCCAACCCCTTAGCGGGCCATGAGCAGTTCTTC. Its protein is CASSLANPLAGHEQFF.